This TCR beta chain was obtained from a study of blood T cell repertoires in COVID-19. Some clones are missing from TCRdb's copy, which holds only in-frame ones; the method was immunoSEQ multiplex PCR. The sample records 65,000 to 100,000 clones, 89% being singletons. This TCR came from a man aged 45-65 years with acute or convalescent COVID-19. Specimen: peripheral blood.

The CDR3 DNA reads as TGTGCCAGCAGCCAGTCTTTAGCGGGGGTGAAAACGGGCAAGCCGTATTTT. The encoded protein is CASSQSLAGVKTGKPYF. The rearrangement uses TRBV3-1 (or the pseudogene TRBV3-2) and TRBJ2-3; 9 positions agree with TRBD2. Germline V gene lookup returns CDR1 LGHDT and CDR2 YNNKEL (reference sequence). Unmatched junction bases numbered 21, after V lost 3 bases and J lost 14 bases. The CDR3 has 17 residues.